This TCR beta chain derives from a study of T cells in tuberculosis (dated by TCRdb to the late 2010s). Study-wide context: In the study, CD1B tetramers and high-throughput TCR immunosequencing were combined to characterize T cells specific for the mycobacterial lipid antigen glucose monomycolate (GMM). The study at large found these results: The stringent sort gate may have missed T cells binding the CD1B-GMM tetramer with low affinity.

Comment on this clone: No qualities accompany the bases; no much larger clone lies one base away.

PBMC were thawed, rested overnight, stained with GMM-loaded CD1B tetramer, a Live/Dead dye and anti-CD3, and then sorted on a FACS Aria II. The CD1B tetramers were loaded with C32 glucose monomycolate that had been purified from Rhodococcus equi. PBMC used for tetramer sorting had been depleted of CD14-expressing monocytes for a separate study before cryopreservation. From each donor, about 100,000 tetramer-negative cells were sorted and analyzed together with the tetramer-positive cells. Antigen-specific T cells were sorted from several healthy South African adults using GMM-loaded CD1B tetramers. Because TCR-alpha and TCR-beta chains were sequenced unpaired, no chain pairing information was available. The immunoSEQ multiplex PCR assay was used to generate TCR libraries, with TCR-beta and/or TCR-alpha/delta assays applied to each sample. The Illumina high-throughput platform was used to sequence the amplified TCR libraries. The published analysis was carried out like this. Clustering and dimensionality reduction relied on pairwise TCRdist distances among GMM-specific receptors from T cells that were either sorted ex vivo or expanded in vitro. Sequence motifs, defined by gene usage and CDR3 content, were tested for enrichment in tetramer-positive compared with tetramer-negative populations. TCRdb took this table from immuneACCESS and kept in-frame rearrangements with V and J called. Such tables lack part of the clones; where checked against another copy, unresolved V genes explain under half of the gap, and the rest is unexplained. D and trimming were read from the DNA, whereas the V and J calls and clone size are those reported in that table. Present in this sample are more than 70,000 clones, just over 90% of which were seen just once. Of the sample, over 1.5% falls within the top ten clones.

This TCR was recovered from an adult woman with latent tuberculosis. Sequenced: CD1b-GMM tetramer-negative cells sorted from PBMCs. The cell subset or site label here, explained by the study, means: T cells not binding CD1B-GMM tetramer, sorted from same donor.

The DNA reads TGTGCCAGCAGCGCCCGGGACAGCCCCTACGAGCAGTACTTC. This sequence encodes CASSARDSPYEQYF. The chain couples TRBV5-6 to TRBJ2-7; TRBD1 lines up with 7 middle nucleotides. The CDR3 runs 14 residues from the cysteine to the phenylalanine. The retained sequence is limited to the CDR3, 42 bases, with the frame set at the first base. Germline trimming: 4 bases from V, 2 bases from J; junction bases outside gene matches: 6. CDR1 is given as SGHDT and CDR2 as YYEEEE, both from the germline V gene. The entire variable domain, with the stretches around the CDR3 drawn from the reference TRBV5-6 and TRBJ2-7 proteins, is DAGVTQSPTHLIKTRGQQVTLRCSPKSGHDTVSWYQQALGQGPQFIFQYYEEEERQRGNFPDRFSGHQFPNYSSELNVNALLLGDSALYLCASSARDSPYEQYFGPGTRLTVT.